This passage covers 13 T cell receptor beta chains from one sample sequenced in a study of human T cells and chemical hapten exposure. TCRdb re-analysed the RACE reads in MiXCR, keeping a single row per CDR3 protein. This repertoire shows just over 90,000 distinct CDR3 sequences, roughly 8% found once; its top ten account for about 3.1%. Time point of the sample: healthy volunteer bleed at 2 weeks. Whole blood, unfractionated, served as the material for total RNA extraction. The sample was whole blood. The receptors were sampled from a female donor in good health. Some clones in this sample may be carry-over from other donors' samples.

This clonotype was seen a few times. The genes are TRBV28 and TRBJ2-2; a weak D match, TRBD2 (5 bases). Trimming removed 3 bases at V and 4 bases at J, with 12 bases between. From germline, CDR1 is MDHEN and CDR2 SYDVKM. CDR3 length: 15 residues. The CDR3 sequence is CASSFVSSGTGELFF. CDR3 sequence (DNA): TGTGCCAGCAGTTTTGTCTCCAGCGGCACCGGGGAGCTGTTTTTT.

This clonotype was detected a few times. This chain links TRBV27 with TRBJ2-7; 11 bases fit TRBD2. The CDR3 covers 14 residues. Germline CDR1 MNHEY, CDR2 SMNVEV (reference sequence). V lost 6 bases to trimming and J lost 4 bases; unmatched junction nucleotides: 5. CDR3 nucleotide sequence: TGTGCCAGCAGCCTGACTAGCGGGATTTACGAGCAGTACTTC. This translates into CASSLTSGIYEQYF.

The chain combines TRBV6-4 with TRBJ2-3; D possibly corresponds to TRBD1 (6 bases). Germline CDR1 MRHNA, CDR2 SNTAGT. The length of the CDR3 is 13 residues. The V end was cut by 3 bases, the J end by 3 bases, with 7 bases between. CDR3 DNA: TGTGCCAGCAGTGAGGGGGCGACAGATACGCAGTATTTT. Translation: CASSEGATDTQYF.

There are a few counts of this clonotype. For the CDR3, the DNA is TGCAGCGCCAGAAGGGGGGATCAGCCCCAGCATTTT. It codes for CSARRGDQPQHF. The chain carries TRBV29-1 and TRBJ1-5, with a tentative D call TRBD1 (6 bases). This CDR3 is built from 12 residues. The ends were cut back, 7 bases at V and 5 bases at J, with 12 bases in the middle. The germline V gene has CDR1 SQVTM and CDR2 ANQGSEA.

The chain has TRBV28 and TRBJ1-4; 7 bases line up with TRBD1. Trimming cost V 5 bases and J 2 bases; bases outside gene matches: 5. CDR1 and CDR2 (germline): MDHEN, SYDVKM. The CDR3 spans 15 residues. The CDR3 is CASSNDRATNEKLFF. The CDR3 DNA reads TGTGCCAGCAGTAATGACAGGGCGACTAATGAAAAACTGTTTTTT.

There are a few counts of this clonotype. This chain links TRBV29-1 with TRBJ1-5; D ambiguous. The CDR3 extends over 13 amino acids. Looked up from germline, CDR1 is SQVTM and CDR2 is ANQGSEA. Trimming removed 4 bases at V and 7 bases at J, with 14 bases between. This CDR3 is CSVVYRVGQPQHF. DNA of the CDR3: TGCAGCGTTGTTTATAGGGTAGGACAGCCCCAGCATTTT.

This clonotype was observed many times. The rearrangement joins TRBV18 to TRBJ2-7; 9 bases are a match to TRBD1. Germline CDR1 and CDR2: KGHSH and LQKENI. This CDR3 has 16 residues. The V segment lost 6 bases and the J segment 7 bases; nucleotides outside the gene matches: 16. The CDR3 is CASSRGRGQGQSEQYF. The DNA for the CDR3 is TGTGCCAGCTCCCGGGGCAGAGGACAGGGGCAGTCGGAGCAGTACTTC.

A note on this clonotype: A read error may explain this, as a much larger clone is one base away. The J gene is TRBJ2-7, the V gene TRBV25-1, with D uncertain. This CDR3 has 14 residues. Germline assignment: CDR1 MGHDK and CDR2 SYGVNS. In nucleotides, the CDR3 is TGTACCAGCAGTGAGACGGTCTTTGGCTACGAGCAGTACTTC. It is translated as CTSSETVFGYEQYF.

The CDR3 spells CASSPGSESYEQYF. DNA of the CDR3: TGTGCCAGCAGCCCGGGATCGGAGTCCTACGAGCAGTACTTC. The chain links TRBV6-2 or TRBV6-3 to TRBJ2-7, with D tentatively TRBD2 (5 bases). V dropped 6 bases and J dropped 1 base, with 13 bases sitting between them. This CDR3 region has 14 residues. In germline, CDR1 is MNHEY, CDR2 SVGEGT.

This clonotype was seen more than once but under ten times. The genes are TRBV4-3 and TRBJ2-5; 7 positions match TRBD2. CDR1 LGHNA and CDR2 YSLEER come from the germline V gene. The length of the CDR3 is 16 residues. The V gene end was trimmed by 0 bases and the J gene end by 5 bases; junction bases not matched to a gene: 9. Written as DNA, the CDR3 is TGCGCCAGCAGCCAAGAGGGCGGGAGTGGTTGGGAGACCCAGTACTTC. Its protein product is CASSQEGGSGWETQYF.

The gene calls are TRBV4-1 and TRBJ2-3; 7 bases match TRBD2. This CDR3 is built from 17 residues. Germline V gene data show CDR1 as MGHRA and CDR2 as YSYEKL. V lost 2 bases to trimming and J lost 2 bases; unmatched junction nucleotides: 10. The CDR3 here is CASSQTPPSGHTDTQYF. CDR3 DNA: TGCGCCAGCAGCCAAACCCCCCCTAGCGGCCACACAGATACGCAGTATTTT.

This clonotype has at least ten counts. The rearrangement joins TRBV5-1 to TRBJ2-6; D uncertain. The length of the CDR3 is 16 residues. The germline V gene encodes CDR1 SGHRS and CDR2 YFSETQ. With 4 bases removed from V and 0 bases from J, the gap between germline ends came to 11 bases. CDR3 coding DNA: TGCGCCAGCAGCCCCCTGACGGCCTCTGGGGCCAACGTCCTGACTTTC. Its protein product is CASSPLTASGANVLTF.

This clonotype showed up just a few times. V and J are TRBV7-9 and TRBJ2-3; TRBD2 matches at 10 bases. Germline loops: CDR1 SEHNR, CDR2 FQNEAQ (reference sequence). This CDR3 has 14 amino acids. Trimming removed 11 bases from V and 4 bases from J; junction bases left unmatched: 9. CDR3 DNA: TGTGCCGCCAGGGCTAGCGGGAGCGCAGATACGCAGTATTTT. Translation: CAARASGSADTQYF.